This passage covers 31 T cell receptor beta chains from one sample sequenced in a study of cytomegalovirus exposure and HLA in healthy donors. Libraries were prepared by immunoSEQ multiplex PCR; TCRdb keeps only in-frame clonotypes and omits some of them. The sample has 170,000 or so clones, roughly four fifths seen once. The sample comprised PBMCs. The receptors derive from a woman under 30 in good health and CMV-seropositive.

The chain combines TRBV5-1 with TRBJ2-1, with D possibly TRBD2 on 6 matching bases. The CDR3 length is 13 residues. V was trimmed by 2 bases and J by 5 bases, leaving 8 bases between them. Germline V CDR1 and CDR2: SGHRS, YFSETQ. The CDR3: CASSFRGDNEQFF. CDR3 nucleotide sequence: TGCGCCAGCAGCTTTCGCGGGGACAATGAGCAGTTCTTC.

The chain has TRBV5-4 and TRBJ2-5, with 9 bases lining up with TRBD1. CDR3 length: 16 amino acids. With V trimmed by 0 bases and J by 1 base, 4 bases remained unmatched. Germline CDR1 SGHNT, CDR2 YYREEE (reference sequence). This CDR3 reads CASSLDGTGPQETQYF. The CDR3 DNA follows: TGTGCCAGCAGCTTGGATGGGACAGGGCCCCAAGAGACCCAGTACTTC. The whole variable domain, filled in from reference TRBV5-4 and TRBJ2-5, reads ETGVTQSPTHLIKTRGQQVTLRCSSQSGHNTVSWYQQALGQGPQFIFQYYREEENGRGNFPPRFSGLQFPNYSSELNVNALELDDSALYLCASSLDGTGPQETQYFGPGTRLLVL.

The gene calls are TRBV7-2 and TRBJ1-1; 9 nucleotides agree with TRBD1. Trimming cost V 4 bases and J 7 bases; bases outside gene matches: 13. CDR3 size: 16 residues. Germline V gives CDR1 SGHTA, CDR2 FQGNSA. Written as DNA, the CDR3 is TGTGCCAGCAGCTGGGGACAGGGTTTGGTCCTGAGTGAAGCTTTCTTT. Its protein product is CASSWGQGLVLSEAFF. Full variable domain (rest looked up from reference TRBV7-2 and TRBJ1-1): GAGVSQSPSNKVTEKGKDVELRCDPISGHTALYWYRQSLGQGLEFLIYFQGNSAPDKSGLPSDRFSAERTGGSVSTLTIQRTQQEDSAVYLCASSWGQGLVLSEAFFGQGTRLTVV.

V and J are TRBV19 and TRBJ1-5; D gene unclear. Germline CDR1 and CDR2: LNHDA and SQIVND (reference sequence). The V end lost 5 bases, the J end lost 3 bases, and 11 bases lay between the germline ends. This CDR3 spans 14 amino acids. The DNA for the CDR3 is TGTGCCAGTAGTCAGCGGAGCCCCAATCAGCCCCAGCATTTT. Amino acid sequence: CASSQRSPNQPQHF.

In its sample, this clone was seen a few times. V is TRBV6-5 and J is TRBJ1-2; 8 bases agree with TRBD1. Germline-derived CDR1 and CDR2 are MNHEY and SVGAGI. Losses at the gene ends were 0 bases for V and 8 bases for J; bases not matched to a gene: 8. This CDR3 is 15 amino acids long. The CDR3 loop is CASSYSKDRDGGYTF. CDR3 DNA: TGTGCCAGCAGTTACTCGAAGGACAGGGATGGAGGCTACACCTTC.

The rearrangement uses TRBV14 and TRBJ2-7; D is undetermined. Deletions cut 0 bases from V and 1 base from J, with 7 bases between. CDR3 length: 14 residues. Germline assignment: CDR1 SGHDN and CDR2 FVKESK. CDR3 sequence reads: CASSQETISYEQYF. Written as DNA, the CDR3 is TGTGCCAGCAGCCAAGAGACAATATCCTACGAGCAGTACTTC.

As to this clone: Distinct nucleotide sequences in the sample also encode this CDR3. The rearrangement links TRBV18 to TRBJ2-3, with 7 positions matching TRBD1. CDR3 length equals 15 residues. V was clipped by 3 bases and J by 1 base; unmatched bases: 4. CDR1 is KGHSH and CDR2 is LQKENI in the germline V gene. This CDR3 is CASSPSTGGTDTQYF. CDR3 nucleotide sequence: TGTGCCAGCTCACCCTCAACAGGGGGCACAGATACGCAGTATTTT.

This clone came up once. This chain uses TRBV5-1 with TRBJ2-1, with 9 bases fitting TRBD2. CDR1 SGHRS and CDR2 YFSETQ come from the germline V gene. The CDR3 has 15 amino acids. Trimming removed 3 bases from V and 4 bases from J; junction bases left unmatched: 5. The CDR3 region has the DNA TGCGCCAGCAGCTCAGGCGGGGGGGCTTACAATGAGCAGTTCTTC. Its protein product is CASSSGGGAYNEQFF.

The genes are TRBV5-4 and TRBJ1-2; a possible D gene is TRBD1 (5 bases). This CDR3 region has 16 residues. CDR1 and CDR2 from the germline V gene are SGHNT and YYREEE (reference sequence). V lost 4 bases to trimming and J lost 8 bases, with 24 bases between them. CDR3 amino acids: CASSLVGEGGWRGYTF. The CDR3 DNA follows: TGTGCCAGCAGCCTCGTGGGGGAGGGCGGATGGCGAGGCTACACCTTC.

This chain joins TRBV6-1 and TRBJ2-2; D might be TRBD1 (5 bases). This CDR3 has 14 residues. The V gene's germline CDR1 is MNHNS and CDR2 SASEGT. V lost 7 bases and J lost 0, with 9 bases in between. The DNA of the CDR3 is TGTGCCAGCACGCAGGGTACGAACACCGGGGAGCTGTTTTTT. Protein sequence: CASTQGTNTGELFF.

The chain has TRBV27 and TRBJ2-6; TRBD1 matches at 7 bases. The CDR3 has 18 residues. V lost 0 bases, J lost 3 bases, and 8 bases stayed unmatched. The germline V gene has CDR1 MNHEY and CDR2 SMNVEV (reference sequence). CDR3: CASSLSINRGYGANVLTF. Here the CDR3 DNA reads TGTGCCAGCAGTTTATCGATCAACAGGGGTTATGGGGCCAACGTCCTGACTTTC.

The chain couples TRBV7-8 to TRBJ2-3, with 9 bases aligning to TRBD1. This CDR3 comprises 16 residues. Germline CDR1 reads SGHVS; CDR2 reads FQNEAQ. After removal of 5 bases from V and 4 bases from J, the junction contained 10 bases not matched to a gene. The CDR3 DNA follows: TGTGCCAGCAGCCATGCCGGGACAGGGAGGGCAGATACGCAGTATTTT. Amino acid sequence: CASSHAGTGRADTQYF. The full variable domain, with the rest looked up from reference TRBV7-8 and TRBJ2-3, is GAGVSQSPRYKVAKRGQDVALRCDPISGHVSLFWYQQALGQGPEFLTYFQNEAQLDKSGLPSDRFFAERPEGSVSTLKIQRTQQEDSAVYLCASSHAGTGRADTQYFGPGTRLTVL.

CDR3 sequence reads: CASSFSFGPSNQPQHF. The DNA for the CDR3 is TGTGCCAGCAGTTTCTCCTTTGGGCCGAGCAATCAGCCCCAGCATTTT. The chain recombines TRBV28 with TRBJ1-5; the D is unclear. From germline, CDR1 is MDHEN and CDR2 SYDVKM. The germline V and J ends were trimmed by 3 bases and 1 base, with 13 bases remaining between them. The CDR3 loop spans 16 amino acids.

The chain uses TRBV2 and TRBJ1-2; TRBD1 agrees at 9 bases. V was clipped by 3 bases and J by 10 bases; unmatched bases: 9. The CDR3 extends over 14 amino acids. CDR1 is SNHLY, CDR2 FYNNEI, per germline. DNA for the CDR3: TGTGCCAGCAGTGACGGACAGGGGTACCCCGACTACACCTTC. It specifies CASSDGQGYPDYTF.

V and J are TRBV5-1 and TRBJ2-7; D may be TRBD1 (6 bases). V was trimmed by 6 bases and J by 6 bases, leaving 22 bases between them. The CDR3 length is 15 residues. Germline V gene sequence: CDR1 SGHRS, CDR2 YFSETQ. This chain's CDR3 is CASKDAYGSQGEQYF. The CDR3 region has the DNA TGCGCCAGCAAAGATGCCTACGGTTCACAGGGCGAGCAGTACTTC.

This sequence joins TRBV4-2 and TRBJ2-2, with D possibly TRBD2 on 7 matching bases. The length of the CDR3 is 13 residues. V shed 5 bases and J shed 7 bases, with 11 bases lying between them. Germline CDR1 is LGHNA and CDR2 is YNFKEQ. The CDR3 sequence is CASSGGAGGELFF. DNA for the CDR3: TGTGCCAGCAGCGGGGGGGCCGGCGGGGAGCTGTTTTTT.

The chain employs TRBV11-2 and TRBJ2-7; D perhaps matches TRBD1 (5 bases). The CDR3 runs 13 residues. V was trimmed by 2 bases and J by 7 bases, leaving 12 bases between them. CDR1 is SGHAT, CDR2 FQNNGV, per germline. The CDR3 DNA sequence: TGTGCCAGCAGCTTACAGGGCGGAAGTGAGCAGTACTTC. This gives the protein CASSLQGGSEQYF.

The J gene is TRBJ1-2, the V gene TRBV5-1, with D perhaps TRBD1 (5 bases). This CDR3 contains 15 residues. V was trimmed by 0 bases and J by 3 bases, leaving 12 bases between them. CDR1 SGHRS and CDR2 YFSETQ come from the germline V gene. This chain's CDR3 is CASSLGGTSDYGYTF. CDR3 bases: TGCGCCAGCAGCTTGGGGGGGACTTCTGACTATGGCTACACCTTC. Full variable domain (remainder filled in from reference TRBV5-1 and TRBJ1-2): KAGVTQTPRYLIKTRGQQVTLSCSPISGHRSVSWYQQTPGQGLQFLFEYFSETQRNKGNFPGRFSGRQFSNSRSEMNVSTLELGDSALYLCASSLGGTSDYGYTFGSGTRLTVV.

The chain joins TRBV7-2 to TRBJ1-2; 7 bases agree with TRBD1. The CDR3 is 14 amino acids. CDR1 and CDR2 from the germline V gene are SGHTA and FQGNSA. Trimming cost V 5 bases and J 7 bases; bases outside gene matches: 10. Here the CDR3 DNA reads TGTGCCAGCAGCAATCCGACAGGGCGGCGTGGCTACACCTTC. Translating gives CASSNPTGRRGYTF.

V and J are TRBV11-3 and TRBJ2-5; 12 positions match TRBD2. After removal of 5 bases from V and 3 bases from J, the junction contained 10 bases not matched to a gene. Germline CDR1 is SGHNT and CDR2 is YENEEA. This CDR3 contains 17 residues. CDR3 coding DNA: TGTGCCAGCAGCGATCGGACTAGCGGGACACAGAAAGAGACCCAGTACTTC. It specifies CASSDRTSGTQKETQYF. The full variable domain, completed using reference TRBV11-3 and TRBJ2-5, is EAGVVQSPRYKIIEKKQPVAFWCNPISGHNTLYWYLQNLGQGPELLIRYENEEAVDDSQLPKDRFSAERLKGVDSTLKIQPAELGDSAVYLCASSDRTSGTQKETQYFGPGTRLLVL.

The V call is TRBV7-9, the J call TRBJ2-1; D unclear. Per germline, CDR1 SEHNR and CDR2 FQNEAQ (reference sequence). This CDR3 has 13 amino acids. V was pared by 5 bases and J by 6 bases, with 11 bases between. The CDR3 region is CASSASGRNEQFF. The CDR3 DNA is TGTGCCAGCAGCGCGTCGGGTCGCAATGAGCAGTTCTTC. Using reference TRBV7-9 and TRBJ2-1 for the parts outside the CDR3, the full variable domain is DTGVSQNPRHKITKRGQNVTFRCDPISEHNRLYWYRQTLGQGPEFLTYFQNEAQLEKSRLLSDRFSAERPKGSFSTLEIQRTEQGDSAMYLCASSASGRNEQFFGPGTRLTVL.

This clone was seen only once. The J gene is TRBJ2-7, the V gene TRBV25-1; D unresolved. Trimming took off 1 base at V and 5 bases at J, with 3 bases between the two ends. Looked up from germline, CDR1 is MGHDK and CDR2 is SYGVNS. This CDR3 contains 11 residues. The chain's CDR3 is CASSEFNEQYF. The CDR3 DNA is TGTGCCAGCAGTGAATTCAACGAGCAGTACTTC.

J is TRBJ1-2 and V is TRBV5-6, with TRBD1 identical over 7 bases. CDR1 is SGHDT, CDR2 YYEEEE, per germline. Unmatched junction bases numbered 3, after V lost 6 bases and J lost 1 base. CDR3 size: 13 residues. CDR3 sequence: CASINRGNYGYTF. The CDR3 nucleotides are TGTGCCAGCATCAACAGGGGTAACTATGGCTACACCTTC.

This clone was recorded a few times. This rearrangement joins TRBV5-6 to TRBJ2-5; D may be TRBD2 (6 bases). Trimming took off 3 bases at V and 5 bases at J, with 11 bases between the two ends. CDR1 is SGHDT, CDR2 YYEEEE, per germline. This CDR3 region has 13 residues. In DNA, the CDR3 is TGTGCCAGCAGCTGGGCGCGGGGCGAGACCCAGTACTTC. Residues: CASSWARGETQYF.

This sequence joins TRBV7-2 and TRBJ1-1; weak D call: TRBD1 (6 bases). The germline V gene has CDR1 SGHTA and CDR2 FQGNSA. The CDR3 spans 13 residues. V gave up 2 bases and J gave up 5 bases, with 9 bases separating them. The CDR3 region is CASSLNRATEAFF. The CDR3 bases are TGTGCCAGCAGCTTAAACAGGGCGACTGAAGCTTTCTTT.

The chain employs TRBV5-4 and TRBJ2-1; D is unresolved. This CDR3 is 11 amino acids long. CDR1 SGHNT and CDR2 YYREEE come from the germline V gene (reference sequence). Trimming took 4 bases from V and 7 from J, leaving 6 bases between them. CDR3 residues: CASSAENEQFF. In nucleotides, the CDR3 is TGTGCCAGCAGCGCGGAAAATGAGCAGTTCTTC.

The chain carries TRBV6-6 and TRBJ1-2; no clear D gene. V was pared by 4 bases and J by 8 bases, with 8 bases between. The germline CDR1 and CDR2 sequences are MNHNY and SVGAGI (reference sequence). The CDR3 sequence is 11 residues long. This CDR3 reads CASSWESGYTF. The CDR3 region has the DNA TGTGCCAGCAGTTGGGAGAGCGGCTACACCTTC.

V gene TRBV5-1 combines with J gene TRBJ1-1, with 12 bases aligning to TRBD1. The CDR3 has 16 amino acids. The V gene end was trimmed by 0 bases and the J gene end by 6 bases; junction bases not matched to a gene: 6. CDR1 and CDR2 from the germline V gene are SGHRS and YFSETQ. CDR3: CASSLAGQGARPEAFF. The CDR3 coding sequence is TGCGCCAGCAGCTTGGCGGGACAGGGGGCGCGTCCTGAAGCTTTCTTT.

The V and J genes are TRBV18 and TRBJ2-7, with a possible D match to TRBD2 (6 bases). Trimming left V 1 base short and J 1 base short, with 17 bases between. This CDR3 has 17 residues. CDR1 is KGHSH, CDR2 LQKENI, per germline. The CDR3 region has the DNA TGTGCCAGCTCACCACGACGGGGACTCAGAGATTCCTACGAGCAGTACTTC. Protein: CASSPRRGLRDSYEQYF. Looking up the rest from reference TRBV18 and TRBJ2-7 gives the full variable domain: NAGVMQNPRHLVRRRGQEARLRCSPMKGHSHVYWYRQLPEEGLKFMVYLQKENIIDESGMPKERFSAEFPKEGPSILRIQQVVRGDSAAYFCASSPRRGLRDSYEQYFGPGTRLTVT.

The rearrangement joins TRBV9 to TRBJ1-4, with a weak D call TRBD1 (5 bases). The CDR3 length is 14 residues. In germline, CDR1 is SGDLS, CDR2 YYNGEE. The V end was cut by 3 bases, the J end by 3 bases, with 9 bases between. Written as DNA, the CDR3 is TGTGCCAGCAGCGCGGGGGTGCCTAATGAAAAACTGTTTTTT. This encodes CASSAGVPNEKLFF.

The chain carries TRBV19 and TRBJ1-5, with 8 bases identical to TRBD1. The CDR3 runs to 15 residues. The germline gives CDR1 LNHDA, CDR2 SQIVND (reference sequence). Germline trimming cut 7 bases from V and 6 bases from J; bases unmatched to any gene: 11. The CDR3 bases are TGTGCCAGTACCCATGGACAGGGCGTGAGTCAGCCCCAGCATTTT. This gives the protein CASTHGQGVSQPQHF.